These 17 T cell receptor beta chains were sequenced from one sample in a study of blood T cell repertoires in COVID-19. Profiled with immunoSEQ multiplex PCR; TCRdb holds only in-frame clones, not every one. The sample includes 150,000 to 200,000 clones, approximately 87% of them seen just once. The material sequenced was peripheral blood. Receptors originate from a woman aged 60-75 years with COVID-19, enrolled during active disease.

This chain uses TRBV23-1 with TRBJ1-5, with no clear D. TRBV23-1 is known as an ORF, though its function is uncertain. The CDR3 is made up of 13 amino acids. The ends were cut back, 4 bases at V and 5 bases at J, with 9 bases in the middle. This chain's CDR3 is CASSPVYDQPQHF. CDR3 nucleotide sequence: TGCGCCAGCAGTCCGGTATACGATCAGCCCCAGCATTTT.

The V and J genes are TRBV29-1 and TRBJ2-2; perhaps TRBD2 as D (6 bases). CDR1 is SQVTM and CDR2 is ANQGSEA in the germline V gene. The CDR3 extends over 11 amino acids. V gave up 6 bases and J gave up 5 bases, with 7 bases separating them. The CDR3 DNA reads TGCAGCGTGCGGGAAACCGGGGAGCTGTTTTTT. Amino acids: CSVRETGELFF.

V usage is TRBV7-3 and J usage is TRBJ2-1; the D gene is possibly TRBD2 (5 bases). V lost 3 bases to trimming and J lost 0 bases, with 9 bases between them. Germline-derived CDR1 and CDR2 are SGHTA and FQGTGA. The CDR3 has 15 residues. In nucleotides, the CDR3 is TGTGCCAGCAGCTTCCAGGCGGGCTCCTACAATGAGCAGTTCTTC. This codes for CASSFQAGSYNEQFF.

The chain couples TRBV25-1 to TRBJ2-7, with a possible D match to TRBD1 (6 bases). The V end was cut by 7 bases, the J end by 1 base, with 14 bases between. The germline V gene encodes CDR1 MGHDK and CDR2 SYGVNS. The CDR3 sequence is 14 residues long. The CDR3 region has the DNA TGTGCCAGCACCCCAAGGGGGTATTCCTACGAGCAGTACTTC. It is translated as CASTPRGYSYEQYF.

The chain is built from TRBV4-2 and TRBJ1-2; 7 positions match TRBD1. With V trimmed by 3 bases and J by 3 bases, 10 bases remained unmatched. Germline CDR1 LGHNA, CDR2 YNFKEQ. The length of the CDR3 is 16 residues. In nucleotides, the CDR3 is TGTGCCAGCAGCCAGGATTTTACAGGGGAATACTATGGCTACACCTTC. Translating gives CASSQDFTGEYYGYTF.

DNA for the CDR3: TGTGCCAGCAGCGTAGACCCCTTAGGGGCGGGAGGGGACAATGAGCAGTTCTTC. This translates into CASSVDPLGAGGDNEQFF. The rearrangement joins TRBV9 to TRBJ2-1; 9 nucleotides line up with TRBD2. With 0 bases clipped from V and 5 bases from J, the junction kept 12 bases outside the gene matches. Germline CDR1 SGDLS, CDR2 YYNGEE. The CDR3 sequence is 18 residues long.

This clone was detected once. The chain employs TRBV7-2 and TRBJ2-5, with 12 bases aligning to TRBD2. CDR1 is SGHTA and CDR2 is FQGNSA in the germline V gene. The J segment lost 5 bases and the V segment lost 6 bases, leaving 7 bases of the junction unmatched. This CDR3 is built from 15 residues. The DNA of the CDR3 is TGTGCCAGCAGTCGTAGACTAGCGGGAGTGGAGACCCAGTACTTC. Its protein product is CASSRRLAGVETQYF.

The J gene is TRBJ2-5, the V gene TRBV20-1, with D hard to call. Germline loops: CDR1 DFQATT, CDR2 SNEGSKA (reference sequence). V was shortened by 5 bases and J by 0 bases, with 4 bases between the two germline ends. This CDR3 comprises 11 residues. DNA for the CDR3: TGCAGTGCTCAGTACCAAGAGACCCAGTACTTC. Translated: CSAQYQETQYF.

The J gene is TRBJ2-4, the V gene TRBV19; D ambiguous. Trimming pared 3 bases from V and 7 bases from J, leaving 4 bases between. CDR3 length: 11 residues. Germline CDR1 and CDR2: LNHDA and SQIVND (reference sequence). In DNA form, the CDR3 reads TGTGCCAGTAGTATTGGCAACATTCAGTACTTC. This translates into CASSIGNIQYF.

J is TRBJ2-1 and V is TRBV7-8; 8 nucleotides line up with TRBD2. The CDR3 length is 14 residues. Germline trimming cut 4 bases from V and 7 bases from J; bases unmatched to any gene: 6. Per germline, CDR1 SGHVS and CDR2 FQNEAQ. CDR3 region: CASSSAGAANEQFF. CDR3 DNA sequence: TGTGCCAGCAGCTCAGCGGGGGCGGCGAATGAGCAGTTCTTC.

This CDR3 is CASRPGQNSPLHF. CDR3 nucleotides: TGTGCCAGCAGGCCGGGACAGAATTCACCCCTCCACTTT. The chain recombines TRBV6-5 with TRBJ1-6, with 7 bases lining up with TRBD1. CDR1 is MNHEY, CDR2 SVGAGI, per germline. This CDR3 comprises 13 residues. J lost 7 bases, V lost 6 bases, and 3 bases had no gene match.

This chain connects TRBV18 to TRBJ2-7, with 7 positions matching TRBD1. Germline V gene data show CDR1 as KGHSH and CDR2 as LQKENI. V lost 6 bases and J lost 2; bases outside the gene matches: 4. The CDR3 is made up of 13 amino acids. The CDR3: CASSTGTAYEQYF. DNA of the CDR3: TGTGCCAGCTCTACCGGGACAGCCTACGAGCAGTACTTC. Together with reference TRBV18 and TRBJ2-7, the CDR3 gives the full variable domain: NAGVMQNPRHLVRRRGQEARLRCSPMKGHSHVYWYRQLPEEGLKFMVYLQKENIIDESGMPKERFSAEFPKEGPSILRIQQVVRGDSAAYFCASSTGTAYEQYFGPGTRLTVT.

This chain uses TRBV27 with TRBJ2-3; 8 nucleotides line up with TRBD1. J was trimmed by 4 bases and V by 5 bases; bases with no gene match: 8. This CDR3 spans 15 amino acids. The germline gives CDR1 MNHEY, CDR2 SMNVEV (reference sequence). Here the CDR3 DNA reads TGTGCCAGCAGTAGACGACAGGGGACTGCAGATACGCAGTATTTT. Protein sequence: CASSRRQGTADTQYF.

The chain employs TRBV6-6 and TRBJ2-2, with D perhaps TRBD2 (5 bases). The length of the CDR3 is 16 residues. The V gene lost 6 bases and the J gene lost 0 bases, with 14 bases spanning the gap. The germline V gene encodes CDR1 MNHNY and CDR2 SVGAGI (reference sequence). The CDR3 sequence is CASRQERFPNTGELFF. CDR3 coding DNA: TGTGCCAGCAGACAAGAGCGGTTTCCGAACACCGGGGAGCTGTTTTTT.

The chain links TRBV5-1 to TRBJ1-2; D remains unclear. From germline, CDR1 is SGHRS and CDR2 YFSETQ. The CDR3 consists of 13 residues. V was pared by 0 bases and J by 2 bases, with 5 bases between. Here the CDR3 DNA reads TGCGCCAGCAGCTTGGTGCAGAACTATGGCTACACCTTC. This gives the protein CASSLVQNYGYTF. The complete variable domain, with remaining parts taken from reference TRBV5-1 and TRBJ1-2, reads KAGVTQTPRYLIKTRGQQVTLSCSPISGHRSVSWYQQTPGQGLQFLFEYFSETQRNKGNFPGRFSGRQFSNSRSEMNVSTLELGDSALYLCASSLVQNYGYTFGSGTRLTVV.

In this sample, this clone turned up a few times. The gene calls are TRBV29-1 and TRBJ2-5, with TRBD1 matching over 10 bases. There are 11 residues in the CDR3. Germline-derived CDR1 and CDR2 are SQVTM and ANQGSEA. The CDR3 DNA reads as TGCAGTGGGGACAGGGGAGAGACCCAGTACTTC. The encoded protein is CSGDRGETQYF.

This clone was detected only a few times. The chain couples TRBV6-5 to TRBJ1-6, with D tentatively TRBD1 (6 bases). The V gene lost 7 bases and the J gene lost 4 bases, with 11 bases spanning the gap. Germline V gene lookup returns CDR1 MNHEY and CDR2 SVGAGI. The CDR3 extends over 14 amino acids. The CDR3 region has the DNA TGTGCCAGCAAAAGGGACATTTATAATTCACCCCTCCACTTT. It specifies CASKRDIYNSPLHF.